This T cell receptor beta chain is from a study of blood T cell repertoires in COVID-19. The wider study: COVID-19 samples from acute and convalescent phases originated in the United States, Italy and Spain.

In the original workflow: Nucleated cell number was recorded as an estimate derived from reference gene primer amplification. Data came from immunoSEQ multiplex PCR; TCRdb stores just in-frame clones and leaves some out. V and J calls plus clone size are reproduced from that table; the DNA served to infer D and trimming. The sample includes 200,000 to 250,000 clones, roughly 90% seen only once; the top ten take 3.5% to 4.5%. The V end lost 2 bases, the J end lost 0 bases, and 10 bases lay between the germline ends. The V gene's germline CDR1 is SNHLY and CDR2 FYNNEI. The CDR3 is made up of 15 amino acids.

The sequencing sample was made of PBMCs or T cells enriched from blood (not recorded which). V usage is TRBV2 and J usage is TRBJ1-2, with D maybe TRBD1 (5 bases). The clonotype comes from a woman aged 35 to 49 with acute COVID-19. This CDR3 reads CASSERQGSNYGYTF. CDR3 nucleotides: TGTGCCAGCAGTGAAAGGCAGGGCTCTAACTATGGCTACACCTTC.